This is a list of T cell receptor beta chains from one sample in a study of CD8 T cells in ankylosing spondylitis. TCRdb ran MiXCR on the 5' RACE reads and lists one entry per CDR3 protein. The sample yields a few hundred thousand distinct CDR3 sequences, roughly 13% seen once. Sequenced sample: blood, either unsorted or a sorted T cell fraction (not recorded which). The receptors here all came from a male donor with ankylosing spondylitis. CDR3s leave out the opening cysteine and the closing phenylalanine or tryptophan. Each record gives: J gene, V gene, CDR3 protein.

j_gene: TRBJ2-1
v_gene: TRBV11-2
CDR3aa: ASRATGSHNEQF

j_gene: TRBJ2-3
v_gene: TRBV9
CDR3aa: ASSVLTQTDTQY

j_gene: TRBJ2-5
v_gene: TRBV10-3
CDR3aa: AITSGPQETQY

j_gene: TRBJ2-7
v_gene: TRBV10-2
CDR3aa: ASTISKGLAGDEQY

j_gene: TRBJ2-7
v_gene: TRBV3-1
CDR3aa: ASSPRDFSEQY

j_gene: TRBJ2-1
v_gene: TRBV7-2
CDR3aa: ASNRLASYNEQF

j_gene: TRBJ1-3
v_gene: TRBV5-1
CDR3aa: ASSLGLGDSAGNTIY

j_gene: TRBJ2-1
v_gene: TRBV5-1
CDR3aa: ASSLDSGSAYNEQF

j_gene: TRBJ2-5
v_gene: TRBV6-5
CDR3aa: ASSYSTAGEGETQY

j_gene: TRBJ1-1
v_gene: TRBV3-1
CDR3aa: ASSQAGGVPEAF

j_gene: TRBJ2-2
v_gene: TRBV10-2
CDR3aa: ASRDGQGANTGELF

j_gene: TRBJ1-4
v_gene: TRBV5-5
CDR3aa: ASSPGTGGASNEKLF

j_gene: TRBJ2-2
v_gene: TRBV12-3/TRBV12-4
CDR3aa: ASLPGGTGELF

j_gene: TRBJ2-1
v_gene: TRBV5-1
CDR3aa: ASSLTGRGSYNEQF

j_gene: TRBJ2-1
v_gene: TRBV29-1
CDR3aa: SGRLAGVRNEQF

j_gene: TRBJ2-7
v_gene: TRBV5-5
CDR3aa: ASSPPVRTSGRNEQY

j_gene: TRBJ2-5
v_gene: TRBV12-3/TRBV12-4
CDR3aa: ASSLGQGGTQY

j_gene: TRBJ1-1
v_gene: TRBV5-1
CDR3aa: ASSGGTAQNTEAF

j_gene: TRBJ2-2
v_gene: TRBV19
CDR3aa: ASPTETTGELF

j_gene: TRBJ1-1
v_gene: TRBV20-1
CDR3aa: SARGLLQAEAF

j_gene: TRBJ2-1
v_gene: TRBV10-3
CDR3aa: AISEGDLKGNEQF

j_gene: TRBJ2-1
v_gene: TRBV15
CDR3aa: ATSRDIYSYNEQF

j_gene: TRBJ2-7
v_gene: TRBV2
CDR3aa: ASRVGEQY

j_gene: TRBJ2-5
v_gene: TRBV11-2
CDR3aa: ASSLGLAEETQH

j_gene: TRBJ2-2
v_gene: TRBV5-1
CDR3aa: ASSLRTGGAGTGELF

j_gene: TRBJ1-1
v_gene: TRBV10-3
CDR3aa: AAQNGEGKSTEAF

j_gene: TRBJ2-5
v_gene: TRBV7-2
CDR3aa: ASSFGGGGETQY

j_gene: TRBJ2-5
v_gene: TRBV29-1
CDR3aa: SVEGGTETQY

j_gene: TRBJ1-1
v_gene: TRBV10-3
CDR3aa: ASVTGVGTEAF

j_gene: TRBJ2-7
v_gene: TRBV6-1
CDR3aa: ASSHPGTLMPYEQY

j_gene: TRBJ1-1
v_gene: TRBV25-1
CDR3aa: ASRMTGTGNTEAF

j_gene: TRBJ2-1
v_gene: TRBV20-1
CDR3aa: SARDRRWGLDNEQF